This note documents a single TCR beta chain sequence. Its antigen is unknown. This record comes from a study of T-cell memory formation after mild COVID-19. Study overall: Most TCR clusters belonged to a single donor. Study-level points and caveats: That cross-reactive memory joined was suggested by some responding clones appearing in pre-infection memory. Mostly located in CM and EM were contracting CD4+ clones, with contracting CD8+ clones located in EMRA.

TCRdb reanalysed the 5' RACE reads using MiXCR and keeps one entry per CDR3 protein. The profile shows about 400,000 distinct CDR3 sequences, roughly 15% of them singletons. The receptor's source is a man between 18 and 35 years old who had mild COVID-19 (a few samples of this study predate the infection). Cell type and time point are not known. Sequenced sample: PBMCs or a T cell subset sorted from them (not recorded which).

CDR3 nucleotide sequence: TGCAGTGCTAGGGGGGACAGGGTGGCAGATACGCAGTATTTT. Translated, it gives CSARGDRVADTQYF. The chain employs TRBV20-1 and TRBJ2-3; 9 bases map to TRBD1. Trimming removed 3 bases from V and 4 bases from J; junction bases left unmatched: 5. The V gene's germline CDR1 is DFQATT and CDR2 SNEGSKA (reference sequence). The length of the CDR3 is 14 residues.